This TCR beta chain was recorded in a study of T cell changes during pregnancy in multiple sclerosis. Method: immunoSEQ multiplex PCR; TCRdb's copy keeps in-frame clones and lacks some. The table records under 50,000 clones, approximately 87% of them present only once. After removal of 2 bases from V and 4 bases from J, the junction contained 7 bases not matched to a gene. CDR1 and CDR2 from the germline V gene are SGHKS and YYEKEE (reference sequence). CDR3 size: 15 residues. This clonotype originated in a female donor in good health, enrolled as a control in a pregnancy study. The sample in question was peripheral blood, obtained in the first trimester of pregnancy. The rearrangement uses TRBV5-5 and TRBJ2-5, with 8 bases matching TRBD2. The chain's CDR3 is CASSLAGDPVETQYF. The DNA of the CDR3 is TGTGCCAGCAGCTTAGCGGGGGATCCCGTAGAGACCCAGTACTTC. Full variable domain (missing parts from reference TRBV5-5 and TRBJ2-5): DAGVTQSPTHLIKTRGQQVTLRCSPISGHKSVSWYQQVLGQGPQFIFQYYEKEERGRGNFPDRFSARQFPNYSSELNVNALLLGDSALYLCASSLAGDPVETQYFGPGTRLLVL.